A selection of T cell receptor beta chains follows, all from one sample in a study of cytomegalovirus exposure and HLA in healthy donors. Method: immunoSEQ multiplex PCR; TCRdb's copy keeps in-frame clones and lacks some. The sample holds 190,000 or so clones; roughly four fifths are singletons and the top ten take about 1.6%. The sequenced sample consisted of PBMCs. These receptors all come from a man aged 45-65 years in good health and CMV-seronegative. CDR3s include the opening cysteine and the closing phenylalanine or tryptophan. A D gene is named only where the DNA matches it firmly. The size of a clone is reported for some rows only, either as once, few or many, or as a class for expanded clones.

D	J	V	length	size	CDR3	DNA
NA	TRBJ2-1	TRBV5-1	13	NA	CASSLMTGSEQFF	TGCGCCAGCAGCTTAATGACAGGTTCGGAGCAGTTCTTC
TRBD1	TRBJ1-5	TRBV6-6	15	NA	CASSYSATGVQPQHF	TGTGCCAGCAGTTACTCGGCGACAGGGGTTCAGCCCCAGCATTTT
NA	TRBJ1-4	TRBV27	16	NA	CASSPSGWGGNEKLFF	TGTGCCAGCAGTCCCTCCGGTTGGGGGGGGAATGAAAAACTGTTTTTT
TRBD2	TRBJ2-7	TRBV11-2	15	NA	CASSIYSGGAHEQYF	TGTGCCAGCAGCATATATAGCGGGGGGGCCCACGAGCAGTACTTC
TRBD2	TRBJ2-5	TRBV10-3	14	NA	CAISQREGQETQYF	TGTGCCATCAGTCAGCGGGAGGGTCAGGAGACCCAGTACTTC
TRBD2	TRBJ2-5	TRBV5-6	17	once	CASSLVAGTSRQETQYF	TGTGCCAGCAGCTTGGTCGCCGGGACTAGCAGACAAGAGACCCAGTACTTC
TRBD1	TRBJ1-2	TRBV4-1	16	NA	CASSQAGGRLDYGYTF	TGCGCCAGCAGCCAAGCAGGGGGACGGCTGGACTATGGCTACACCTTC
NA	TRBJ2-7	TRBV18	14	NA	CASSPREGTYEQYF	TGTGCCAGCTCACCACGTGAGGGAACCTACGAGCAGTACTTC
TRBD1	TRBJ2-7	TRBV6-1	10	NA	CLSDRVEQYF	TGTCTTTCGGACAGGGTCGAGCAGTACTTC
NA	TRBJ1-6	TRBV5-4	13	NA	CASSFRSNSPLHF	TGTGCCAGCAGCTTTAGGAGTAATTCACCCCTCCACTTT
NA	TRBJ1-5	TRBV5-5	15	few	CASSSGTPGNQPQHF	TGTGCCAGCAGCTCCGGGACACCGGGGAATCAGCCCCAGCATTTT
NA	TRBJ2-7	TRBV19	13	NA	CASAGQGYYEQYF	TGTGCCAGTGCGGGGCAGGGCTATTACGAGCAGTACTTC
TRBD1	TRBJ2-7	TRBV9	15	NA	CASSPRDSSPYEQYF	TGTGCCAGCAGCCCCCGGGACAGTTCGCCCTACGAGCAGTACTTC
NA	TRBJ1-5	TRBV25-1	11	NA	CASCSIEPQHF	TGTGCCAGCTGCTCTATTGAGCCCCAGCATTTT
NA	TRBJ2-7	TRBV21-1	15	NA	CASSKAEAISYEQYF	TGTGCCAGCAGCAAAGCGGAGGCCATCTCCTACGAGCAGTACTTC
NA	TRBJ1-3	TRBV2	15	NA	CASRGQGIAGNTIYF	TGTGCCAGCAGGGGGCAGGGGATCGCTGGAAACACCATATATTTT
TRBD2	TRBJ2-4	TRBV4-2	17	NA	CASSQEVHGGVKNIQYF	TGTGCCAGCAGCCAAGAAGTCCACGGGGGGGTTAAAAACATTCAGTACTTC
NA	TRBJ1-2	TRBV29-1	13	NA	CSAQGPTNYGYTF	TGCAGCGCCCAGGGGCCCACTAACTATGGCTACACCTTC
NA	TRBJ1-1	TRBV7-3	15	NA	CASSLMGGVGTEAFF	TGTGCCAGCAGCTTAATGGGCGGGGTTGGTACTGAAGCTTTCTTT
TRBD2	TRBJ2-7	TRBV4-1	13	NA	CASSNGLAVEQYF	TGCGCCAGCAGCAACGGACTAGCGGTAGAGCAGTACTTC
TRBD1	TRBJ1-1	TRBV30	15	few	CAWSSRQGGNTEAFF	TGTGCCTGGAGTTCCAGACAGGGAGGGAACACTGAAGCTTTCTTT
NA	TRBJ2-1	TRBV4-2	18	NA	CASSQVSVTPSSYNEQFF	TGTGCCAGCAGCCAAGTATCGGTGACTCCGAGCTCCTACAATGAGCAGTTCTTC
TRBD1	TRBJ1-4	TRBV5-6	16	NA	CASRQGGIVSNEKLFF	TGTGCCAGTCGACAGGGGGGGATCGTATCTAATGAAAAACTGTTTTTT
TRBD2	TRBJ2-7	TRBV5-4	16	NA	CASSWGGAGGPYEQYF	TGTGCCAGCAGCTGGGGGGGGGCGGGAGGGCCGTACGAGCAGTACTTC
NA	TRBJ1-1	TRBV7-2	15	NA	CASSPGGTSNTEAFF	TGTGCCAGCAGCCCCGGGGGGACCTCGAACACTGAAGCTTTCTTT
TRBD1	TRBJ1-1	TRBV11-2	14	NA	CASSDRTGGTEAFF	TGTGCCAGCAGCGACCGGACAGGGGGCACTGAAGCTTTCTTT
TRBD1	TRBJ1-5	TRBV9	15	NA	CASSRTGRGNQPQHF	TGTGCCAGCAGCCGGACAGGACGGGGCAATCAGCCCCAGCATTTT
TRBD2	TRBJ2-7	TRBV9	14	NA	CASSVDGGAYEQYF	TGTGCCAGCAGCGTAGACGGGGGGGCCTACGAGCAGTACTTC
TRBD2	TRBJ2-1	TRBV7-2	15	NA	CASSLQRGGLDEQFF	TGTGCCAGCAGCTTACAGCGGGGGGGCCTGGATGAGCAGTTCTTC
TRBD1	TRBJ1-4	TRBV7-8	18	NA	CASSLDWTGVVTNEKLFF	TGTGCCAGCAGCTTAGATTGGACAGGGGTAGTAACTAATGAAAAACTGTTTTTT
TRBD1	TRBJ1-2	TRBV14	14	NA	CASSRGTGEFGYTF	TGTGCCAGCAGCCGCGGGACAGGGGAGTTTGGCTACACCTTC
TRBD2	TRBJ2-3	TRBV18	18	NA	CASSRTSGSFFSTDTQYF	TGTGCCAGCTCACGGACTAGCGGGAGTTTTTTCAGCACAGATACGCAGTATTTT
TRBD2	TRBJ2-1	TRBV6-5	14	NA	CASSRLAGVNEQFF	TGTGCCAGCAGCCGACTAGCGGGAGTTAATGAGCAGTTCTTC
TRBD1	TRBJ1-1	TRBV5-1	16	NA	CASSLRSGTGKPEAFF	TGCGCCAGCAGCTTGAGGTCAGGGACAGGGAAACCTGAAGCTTTCTTT
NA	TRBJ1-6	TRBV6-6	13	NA	CASSYSSGGPLHF	TGTGCCAGCAGTTACTCCTCCGGGGGTCCCCTCCACTTT
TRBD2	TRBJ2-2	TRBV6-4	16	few	CASSKGTISNTGELFF	TGTGCCAGCAGTAAAGGGACTATATCGAACACCGGGGAGCTGTTTTTT
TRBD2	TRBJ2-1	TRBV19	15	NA	CASSLLAGAANEQFF	TGTGCCAGTAGTCTACTAGCGGGAGCGGCCAATGAGCAGTTCTTC
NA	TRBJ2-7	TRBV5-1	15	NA	CASSPGVTTPYEQYF	TGCGCCAGCAGCCCCGGGGTGACTACTCCCTACGAGCAGTACTTC
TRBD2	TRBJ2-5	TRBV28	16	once	CASSSGTSGSLETQYF	TGTGCCAGCAGTTCCGGGACTAGCGGGAGCCTGGAGACCCAGTACTTC
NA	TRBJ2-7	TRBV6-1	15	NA	CASSEVGWALGEQYF	TGTGCCAGCAGTGAAGTTGGTTGGGCTTTGGGCGAGCAGTACTTC
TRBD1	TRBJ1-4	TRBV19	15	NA	CASSILSQGNEKLFF	TGTGCCAGTAGTATACTGTCACAGGGGAATGAAAAACTGTTTTTT
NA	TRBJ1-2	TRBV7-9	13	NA	CASSSSGSYGYTF	TGTGCCAGCAGCTCCTCCGGGAGCTATGGCTACACCTTC
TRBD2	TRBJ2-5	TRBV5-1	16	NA	CASSLSGRGVQETQYF	TGCGCCAGCAGCTTGTCCGGGCGGGGGGTTCAAGAGACCCAGTACTTC
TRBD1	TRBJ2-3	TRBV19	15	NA	CASNDRGRITDTQYF	TGTGCCAGTAATGACAGGGGGCGAATTACAGATACGCAGTATTTT
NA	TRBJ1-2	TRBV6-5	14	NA	CASSYSKGGYGYTF	TGTGCCAGCAGTTACTCGAAAGGGGGCTATGGCTACACCTTC
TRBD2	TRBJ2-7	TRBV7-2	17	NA	CASSQQTSGRAAYEQYF	TGTGCCAGCAGCCAACAGACTAGCGGGAGGGCCGCCTACGAGCAGTACTTC
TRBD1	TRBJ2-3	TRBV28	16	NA	CASSTRDRGGTDTQYF	TGTGCCAGCAGTACCCGGGACAGGGGAGGCACAGATACGCAGTATTTT
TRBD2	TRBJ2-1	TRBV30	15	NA	CAWSVRRLAGNEQFF	TGTGCCTGGAGTGTACGGAGGCTAGCGGGCAATGAGCAGTTCTTC
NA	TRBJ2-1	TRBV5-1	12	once	CASSLDLNEQFF	TGCGCCAGCAGCTTGGATCTCAATGAGCAGTTCTTC
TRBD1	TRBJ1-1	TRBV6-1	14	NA	CASSVDRGYTEAFF	TGTGCCAGCAGTGTAGACAGGGGGTATACTGAAGCTTTCTTT
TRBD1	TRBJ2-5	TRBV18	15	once	CASSPLPTGLETQYF	TGTGCCAGCTCACCCCTCCCGACAGGGCTGGAGACCCAGTACTTC
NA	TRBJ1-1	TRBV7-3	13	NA	CASSLRRNTEAFF	TGTGCCAGCAGCTTACGGAGGAACACTGAAGCTTTCTTT
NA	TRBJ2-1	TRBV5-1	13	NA	CASSGGTRGEQFF	TGCGCCAGCAGCGGCGGGACGCGAGGGGAGCAGTTCTTC